This T cell receptor (beta chain) was documented in a study of identifying expanded T cells in peripheral blood. Findings and caveats of the study: Variance in clone template counts between approximately two-week samples significantly increased with total template count across all healthy donors.

About this clone itself: Antigen: not known.

The CDR3 spans 12 residues. Germline CDR1 reads SGHDN; CDR2 reads FVKESK. V was trimmed by 8 bases and J by 9 bases, leaving 14 bases between them. Collection occurred without any documented infections or immune events in donors. Profiling relied on immunoSEQ multiplex PCR, and the TCRdb table lists in-frame clones only, not all of them. The table lists tens of thousands of clones, 87% of them singletons. Sequences were obtained from blood. The receptor was derived from a person aged 18-70 years in good health. The chain carries TRBV14 and TRBJ2-1, with D possibly being TRBD2 (6 bases). CDR3 loop: CASASGLGEQFF. CDR3 DNA: TGTGCCAGCGCCAGCGGGTTGGGTGAGCAGTTCTTC.